This T cell receptor (beta chain) was retrieved from a study of T cell clones after liver transplantation. About the research overall: Standard immunosuppression, with no induction, continued until 12-24 months after transplant. Tolerance: complete withdrawal held at least one year, liver enzymes staying within twice normal. The study's findings and limits: In a couple of subjects, few donor cells limited the measurable donor-reactive repertoire. Post-transplant time points were not standardized, so conclusions are preliminary.

Method: immunoSEQ multiplex PCR; TCRdb's copy keeps in-frame clones and lacks some. In the table there are about 45,000 clones, around 84% of which are singletons. V was trimmed by 4 bases and J by 4 bases, leaving 10 bases between them. This CDR3 comprises 14 residues. The germline V gene has CDR1 LNHDA and CDR2 SQIVND (reference sequence). This clone was seen a handful of times. Its antigen is still unknown. The chain has TRBV19 and TRBJ2-2; possible D gene TRBD1, 6 bases. Sequenced material: CD4+ T cells from blood, taken 24 months after liver transplant. The TCR sequence derives from a human patient who received a liver transplant. The T cells may come from the graft donor. The CDR3 coding sequence is TGTGCCAGTAGTACGGGACATCGCACCGGGGAGCTGTTTTTT. Translation: CASSTGHRTGELFF. The full variable domain, completed using reference TRBV19 and TRBJ2-2, is DGGITQSPKYLFRKEGQNVTLSCEQNLNHDAMYWYRQDPGQGLRLIYYSQIVNDFQKGDIAEGYSVSREKKESFPLTVTSAQKNPTAFYLCASSTGHRTGELFFGEGSRLTVL.